These 10 T cell receptor beta chains were sequenced from one sample in a study of shared clonotypes between healthy human individuals. Some clones are missing from TCRdb's copy, which holds only in-frame ones; the method was immunoSEQ multiplex PCR. This sample has 450,000 or so clones; more than 70% occur once, and the top ten carry 12%. The sample consisted of PBMCs. These receptors all stem from a woman between 35 and 50 years old in good health. Some clones in this sample may be carry-over from other donors' samples.

As for this clone: Since a much larger clone is just one base distant, this may be a read error. The chain combines TRBV29-1 with TRBJ2-5; D may be TRBD2 (6 bases). CDR1 is SQVTM and CDR2 is ANQGSEA in the germline V gene. V lost 8 bases and J lost 1, with 14 bases in between. This CDR3 is built from 13 residues. CDR3 sequence (DNA): TGCAGCATGGGGGGTTGGGCCCAAGAGACCCAGTACTTC. It yields the protein CSMGGWAQETQYF.

J is TRBJ2-1 and V is TRBV11-1; 8 positions agree with TRBD2. J gave up 10 bases and V 4 bases, and 12 bases lay outside the gene matches. This CDR3 contains 15 residues. CDR1 and CDR2 (germline): SGHAT, FQDESV (reference sequence). DNA of the CDR3: TGTGCCAGCAGCTCAGTGGCGGGAGGTCTTACCGAGCAGTTCTTC. It yields the protein CASSSVAGGLTEQFF.

The chain recombines TRBV5-1 with TRBJ1-4; TRBD1 is a possible D gene (6 bases). The CDR3 length is 14 residues. The V end was cut by 4 bases, the J end by 0 bases, with 7 bases between. Germline CDR1 SGHRS, CDR2 YFSETQ. CDR3 nucleotides: TGCGCCAGCAGCAGGACAGCAACTAATGAAAAACTGTTTTTT. As protein: CASSRTATNEKLFF.

This rearrangement joins TRBV29-1 to TRBJ2-1; TRBD2 aligns across 10 bases. The V and J ends lost 6 bases and 6 bases, in that order; junction bases with no gene match: 11. The CDR3 has 15 residues. CDR1 is SQVTM, CDR2 ANQGSEA, per germline. The CDR3 DNA sequence: TGCAGCGTGGACAAAGCGGGAGGGTCGGGCAATGAGCAGTTCTTC. Protein: CSVDKAGGSGNEQFF.

In its sample, this clone was seen a few times. V usage is TRBV28 and J usage is TRBJ1-5, with 8 bases aligning to TRBD1. CDR1 MDHEN and CDR2 SYDVKM come from the germline V gene. The CDR3 length is 15 residues. V dropped 3 bases and J dropped 2; count of bases not matched to a gene: 3. The CDR3 is CASSFAGGGNQPQHF. The CDR3 DNA follows: TGTGCCAGCAGTTTTGCAGGGGGCGGCAATCAGCCCCAGCATTTT.

The chain uses TRBV7-2 and TRBJ2-7, with D perhaps TRBD1 or TRBD2 (6 bases each). Deletions cut 5 bases from V and 2 bases from J, with 13 bases between. CDR1 is SGHTA and CDR2 is FQGNSA in the germline V gene. CDR3 size: 14 residues. This CDR3 reads CASSTGGPAYEQYF. The CDR3 DNA sequence: TGTGCCAGCAGCACCGGGGGCCCTGCCTACGAGCAGTACTTC.

The chain recombines TRBV11-1 with TRBJ2-6; D assignment may be TRBD1 or TRBD2 (5 bases each). V was trimmed by 5 bases and J by 2 bases, leaving 13 bases between them. The CDR3 contains 16 residues. CDR1 and CDR2 from the germline V gene are SGHAT and FQDESV (reference sequence). The CDR3 nucleotides are TGTGCCAGCAGCCGCAGGGACGGCACTGGGGCCAACGTCCTGACTTTC. Protein: CASSRRDGTGANVLTF.

This clone was found once. With only one base between it and a far larger clone, this is likely a read error. This chain connects TRBV5-4 to TRBJ2-7, with TRBD2 identical over 8 bases. J lost 5 bases, V lost 4 bases, and 14 bases had no gene match. The CDR3 covers 16 residues. The germline V gene encodes CDR1 SGHNT and CDR2 YYREEE (reference sequence). This chain's CDR3 is CASSPLLGAGGDEQYF. The CDR3 DNA sequence: TGTGCCAGCAGCCCCCTCCTGGGTGCGGGAGGCGACGAGCAGTACTTC.

Details on this clone: This same CDR3 is encoded by further DNA sequences in the sample. The chain uses TRBV28 and TRBJ2-1; TRBD2 matches 8 bases. Germline CDR1 MDHEN, CDR2 SYDVKM. CDR3 size: 14 residues. The junction had 6 bases not matched to a gene; V was cut back by 3 bases and J by 8 bases. The CDR3 sequence: CASSFLAGGDEQFF. The DNA for the CDR3 is TGTGCCAGCAGTTTCCTAGCGGGTGGTGATGAGCAGTTCTTC. Looking up the rest from reference TRBV28 and TRBJ2-1 gives the full variable domain: DVKVTQSSRYLVKRTGEKVFLECVQDMDHENMFWYRQDPGLGLRLIYFSYDVKMKEKGDIPEGYSVSREKKERFSLILESASTNQTSMYLCASSFLAGGDEQFFGPGTRLTVL.

With regard to this clone: The junction and the germline gene differ at one end; a read error may be behind it. The V and J genes are TRBV6-5 and TRBJ2-7, with D perhaps TRBD2 (6 bases). The germline V gene has CDR1 MNHEY and CDR2 SVGAGI. The CDR3 sequence is 14 residues long. The CDR3 DNA reads as TGTGCCAGCAGAATGCTAGCGTCGTCCTCCGAGCAGTACTTC. Its protein product is CASRMLASSSEQYF.